This T cell receptor beta chain is drawn from a study of shared clonotypes between healthy human individuals (dated by TCRdb to the early 2020s). In terms of the full investigation: Two women and three men aged 18 to 49 years were included in the cohort. Per donor, three plates each were used for CD4 naive and CD4 memory, two for CD8 naive, and one for CD8 memory. To estimate repertoire size and how much clonotype sharing occurs between individuals, the study deeply sequenced the blood TCR repertoires of 5 or 6 healthy adults. To increase sequencing depth and limit assay-specific biases, TCR repertoire library preparation and sequencing were carried out by different laboratories using diverse techniques. Each donor's leukapheresis produced roughly between roughly 0.85 and 9.5 billion PBMCs.

CD8 naive samples consisted of CD45RO-negative cells that were positively selected for CCR7, yielding a CD45RA+CCR7+ population without TemRA cells. Donors were healthy HIV-negative adults with no recently reported acute infections or vaccinations. Every donor was a Caucasian adult living in Nashville, Tennessee, USA. Blood was collected by leukapheresis, and PBMCs were isolated by Ficoll-Histopaque density gradient centrifugation and then cryopreserved in liquid nitrogen vapor phase. Purity and quantity of every magnetically sorted T cell population were checked by analytical flow cytometry. Genomic DNA was isolated from each sorted fraction and quantified by UV absorbance on a Nanodrop 2000c. With respect to this clone: The antigen it recognizes is unknown. No base qualities exist here, and no much larger clone lies one base off it.

What the research found in general, with its limitations: Sampling was limited to blood, and TCR repertoires in tissue likely differ from TCR repertoires in blood. The genetic and exposure-history diversity represented was limited by the small number of donors. Naive subsets generally had larger estimated clonotype richness than memory subsets. Sharing across a few donors was observed for roughly 5% of naive CD4, less than 4% of naive CD8, roughly 2.3% of memory CD4, and about 0.39% of memory CD8 clonotypes. Clonotypes shared by all four sorted-subset donors showed higher generation probabilities than non-shared clonotypes. Based on pairwise subsampling, the degree of clonotype sharing among donors was expected to be affected by sequencing depth. Even with the large sequencing depth, rarefaction of the sorted-subset datasets indicated that sequencing was incomplete.

CDR1 and CDR2, per the germline V gene, are SGHVS and FQNEAQ. V is pared back by 1 base and J by 0 bases, with 9 bases lying between the germline termini. Counted from cysteine to phenylalanine, this CDR3 has 15 amino acids. Of all the DNA, just the CDR3 is kept, 45 bases in frame from base 1. TCR CDR3 regions were amplified from genomic DNA by multiplex PCR using the deep immunoSEQ assay. Genomic DNA extracted from each cell subset was distributed evenly over all wells of several immunoSEQ 96-well plates, and each plate served as one replicate. Each replicate PCR for sorted subsets received 200 ng genomic DNA, equal to 28,000 or so T cell genomes. Purified libraries were quantified with a Qubit 3.0 fluorometer, sized on a Bioanalyzer 2100, and re-quantified with the KAPA Library Quantification kit. Each immunoSEQ 96-well plate was sequenced on its own single-read 150-cycle Illumina NextSeq 550 flow cell. The published analysis was carried out like this. The immunoSEQ output contained only junctional sequences without quality scores, so filtering could not match that applied to full-length reads. To assign V/J genes and CDR3, sequences were annotated against IMGT germline references using PyIR, a Python wrapper for IgBLAST v1.9. Reads were removed for weak V/J assignments (E-value above 1e-6), missing CDR3, stop codons, out-of-frame junctions, or ambiguous translated residues. V3J clonotypes were defined as sequences sharing an identical inferred V gene, J gene, and CDR3 amino acid sequence. To compute the percentage overlap between repertoires, the number of shared unique clonotypes was divided by the size of the smaller repertoire. Three approaches were used to assess repertoire richness: RTK rarefaction, the Chao1 estimator, and Recon v2.1 estimates of unobserved clonotypes. OLGA was used to compute generation probabilities for all TCRbeta clonotypes that the gDNA method yielded from a handful of donors. Entries here come from immuneACCESS through TCRdb and include only in-frame sequences with V and J called. Some clones fail to appear in such tables; in the studies checked, an unresolved V gene covers under half of the shortfall, and the cause of the remainder is unknown. V, J and clone size are taken as reported in that table, and D and trimming were inferred from the DNA itself. The sample profile shows over 2,000,000 clones; about 93% of them were found once. The top ten constitute 1.5% to 2% of the sample.

The rearrangement joined TRBV7-8 to TRBJ1-1; a tentative D call is TRBD1 (6 bases match). The clonotype was recovered from a man younger than 30 in good health. Some clones in this sample may be carry-over from other donors' samples. Sample: naive CD8+ T cells from PBMCs. The cell subset or site label on this specimen signifies: CD45RA+CCR7+. In nucleotides, the sequence is TGTGCCAGCAGCTTAGATGGGGGGCTGAACACTGAAGCTTTCTTT. Translated, this gives CASSLDGGLNTEAFF. Joined to the reference TRBV7-8 and TRBJ1-1 proteins, this CDR3 gives the full variable domain: GAGVSQSPRYKVAKRGQDVALRCDPISGHVSLFWYQQALGQGPEFLTYFQNEAQLDKSGLPSDRFFAERPEGSVSTLKIQRTQQEDSAVYLCASSLDGGLNTEAFFGQGTRLTVV.